Below are 32 T cell receptor beta chains sequenced from a single sample in a study of OX40 agonist ivuxolimab in advanced cancers. TCRdb keeps only in-frame clones here, not all; method: immunoSEQ multiplex PCR. The sample holds tens of thousands of clones, around 90% seen once. The input for sequencing was CD4+ or CD8+ T cells sorted from blood, taken in a trial of the OX40 agonist ivuxolimab. Source of these receptors: an adult with an advanced solid tumor such as melanoma, head and neck, liver or kidney cancer.

This chain links TRBV19 with TRBJ1-1; perhaps TRBD1 as D (5 bases). From germline, CDR1 is LNHDA and CDR2 SQIVND (reference sequence). The CDR3 runs to 15 residues. V was trimmed by 4 bases and J by 0 bases, leaving 12 bases between them. CDR3 region: CASSKDGTMNTEAFF. CDR3 DNA: TGTGCCAGTAGTAAGGATGGGACCATGAACACTGAAGCTTTCTTT. Supplemented by reference TRBV19 and TRBJ1-1, the full variable domain reads DGGITQSPKYLFRKEGQNVTLSCEQNLNHDAMYWYRQDPGQGLRLIYYSQIVNDFQKGDIAEGYSVSREKKESFPLTVTSAQKNPTAFYLCASSKDGTMNTEAFFGQGTRLTVV.

This chain links TRBV5-4 with TRBJ2-1; tentatively, D is TRBD2 (6 bases). The V end was cut by 0 bases, the J end by 2 bases, with 15 bases between. Germline-derived CDR1 and CDR2 are SGHNT and YYREEE (reference sequence). The CDR3 has 17 residues. CDR3 loop: CASSLDSRSGPYNEQFF. As DNA, the CDR3 is TGTGCCAGCAGCTTGGATTCTCGTAGCGGTCCCTACAATGAGCAGTTCTTC.

The chain has TRBV7-8 and TRBJ1-3; no reliable D call. Germline V CDR1 and CDR2: SGHVS, FQNEAQ. With 5 bases removed from V and 0 bases from J, the gap between germline ends came to 11 bases. This CDR3 has 15 amino acids. The CDR3 reads CASSRTSPSGNTIYF. CDR3 DNA sequence: TGTGCCAGCAGCCGTACATCACCCTCTGGAAACACCATATATTTT. The whole variable domain, remainder taken from reference TRBV7-8 and TRBJ1-3, is GAGVSQSPRYKVAKRGQDVALRCDPISGHVSLFWYQQALGQGPEFLTYFQNEAQLDKSGLPSDRFFAERPEGSVSTLKIQRTQQEDSAVYLCASSRTSPSGNTIYFGEGSWLTVV.

The rearrangement joins TRBV7-3 to TRBJ2-7, with D possibly TRBD2 on 6 matching bases. V gave up 5 bases and J gave up 0 bases, with 14 bases separating them. From germline, CDR1 is SGHTA and CDR2 FQGTGA. The CDR3 is 15 residues long. The CDR3 nucleotides are TGTGCCAGCAGCGATGGGGCGGGGAGCTCCTACGAGCAGTACTTC. This translates into CASSDGAGSSYEQYF.

The rearrangement links TRBV19 to TRBJ2-3; 9 bases match TRBD2. The CDR3 is made up of 16 amino acids. The germline gives CDR1 LNHDA, CDR2 SQIVND (reference sequence). J was trimmed by 0 bases and V by 6 bases; bases with no gene match: 7. DNA for the CDR3: TGTGCCAGTAGCCGCACGACTAGCGGTAGCACAGATACGCAGTATTTT. It translates to CASSRTTSGSTDTQYF.

This chain links TRBV4-1 with TRBJ1-1, with D possibly being TRBD1 (6 bases). The CDR3 length is 12 residues. Per germline, CDR1 MGHRA and CDR2 YSYEKL. V was pared by 1 base and J by 7 bases, with 7 bases between. The CDR3 region has the DNA TGCGCCAGCAGCCAAGTAGGGGGTGAAGCTTTCTTT. Translating it yields CASSQVGGEAFF.

The rearrangement joins TRBV19 to TRBJ1-4; 8 bases match TRBD1. From germline, CDR1 is LNHDA and CDR2 SQIVND (reference sequence). This CDR3 comprises 18 residues. The J segment lost 0 bases and the V segment lost 7 bases, leaving 13 bases of the junction unmatched. The DNA for the CDR3 is TGTGCCAGTACTTTCCATGACAGGGGCAAACCAACTAATGAAAAACTGTTTTTT. This codes for CASTFHDRGKPTNEKLFF.

This clone was detected only once. This chain connects TRBV5-1 to TRBJ2-3, with 12 bases identical to TRBD2. Germline assignment: CDR1 SGHRS and CDR2 YFSETQ. The CDR3 spans 15 residues. V lost 0 bases to trimming and J lost 6 bases; unmatched junction nucleotides: 2. The CDR3 sequence is CASSLASGGVDTQYF. In DNA, the CDR3 is TGCGCCAGCAGCTTGGCTAGCGGGGGGGTGGATACGCAGTATTTT.

The chain carries TRBV6-1 and TRBJ2-3; 7 nucleotides agree with TRBD2. Per germline, CDR1 MNHNS and CDR2 SASEGT. With 6 bases clipped from V and 1 base from J, the junction kept 7 bases outside the gene matches. The CDR3 spans 15 residues. The CDR3 here is CASSVSGVGTDTQYF. CDR3 DNA sequence: TGTGCCAGCAGCGTAAGCGGGGTGGGCACAGATACGCAGTATTTT.

This clone was recorded only once. The chain recombines TRBV5-5 with TRBJ1-3; D ambiguous. Germline values: CDR1 SGHKS, CDR2 YYEKEE (reference sequence). The CDR3 consists of 15 residues. With 0 bases removed from V and 2 bases from J, the gap between germline ends came to 9 bases. The CDR3 here is CASSLGGHPGNTIYF. Here the CDR3 DNA reads TGTGCCAGCAGCTTGGGGGGTCATCCTGGAAACACCATATATTTT.

This chain links TRBV10-3 with TRBJ1-1, with 7 bases identical to TRBD1. The germline V gene has CDR1 ENHRY and CDR2 SYGVKD. Losses at the gene ends were 6 bases for V and 1 base for J; bases not matched to a gene: 8. CDR3 length: 15 residues. The CDR3 region is CAIRGSTGANTEAFF. The CDR3 bases are TGTGCCATCAGGGGGTCTACAGGGGCGAACACTGAAGCTTTCTTT.

The chain is built from TRBV5-1 and TRBJ2-3, with TRBD1 identical over 10 bases. Germline V gene sequence: CDR1 SGHRS, CDR2 YFSETQ. This CDR3 is built from 16 residues. The junction had 6 bases not matched to a gene; V was cut back by 1 base and J by 4 bases. The CDR3 DNA follows: TGCGCCAGCAGCTTGCCTCAGACAGGGGGCGCAGATACGCAGTATTTT. As protein: CASSLPQTGGADTQYF.

The rearrangement joins TRBV28 to TRBJ2-1; 10 bases are shared with TRBD2. This CDR3 contains 17 residues. Germline V lookup: CDR1 MDHEN, CDR2 SYDVKM. The V gene end was trimmed by 6 bases and the J gene end by 6 bases; junction bases not matched to a gene: 14. Written as DNA, the CDR3 is TGTGCCAGCAGCAGCCGACGAGCGGGGGGGTCCCCCAATGAGCAGTTCTTC. Its protein product is CASSSRRAGGSPNEQFF.

The rearrangement joins TRBV19 to TRBJ2-5; TRBD2 might be the D (6 bases). Trimming pared 7 bases from V and 7 bases from J, leaving 19 bases between. The CDR3 is 14 residues long. The germline V gene has CDR1 LNHDA and CDR2 SQIVND (reference sequence). CDR3 in amino acids: CASTPMGTGGTQYF. CDR3 sequence (DNA): TGTGCCAGTACCCCTATGGGGACTGGGGGGACCCAGTACTTC.

The V call is TRBV18, the J call TRBJ2-3, with TRBD1 as a possible D gene (5 bases). Trimming stripped 0 bases from V and 1 base from J, with 23 bases between. Germline CDR1 reads KGHSH; CDR2 reads LQKENI. CDR3 length: 20 residues. CDR3 nucleotides: TGTGCCAGCTCACCACCCCTGGGGCAGGGTCCCCTGACTCGCACAGATACGCAGTATTTT. This codes for CASSPPLGQGPLTRTDTQYF. The full variable domain, completed using reference TRBV18 and TRBJ2-3, is NAGVMQNPRHLVRRRGQEARLRCSPMKGHSHVYWYRQLPEEGLKFMVYLQKENIIDESGMPKERFSAEFPKEGPSILRIQQVVRGDSAAYFCASSPPLGQGPLTRTDTQYFGPGTRLTVL.

The chain uses TRBV11-3 and TRBJ2-3; 10 bases align to TRBD1. V lost 5 bases to trimming and J lost 3 bases; unmatched junction nucleotides: 17. From germline, CDR1 is SGHNT and CDR2 YENEEA. This CDR3 contains 19 residues. CDR3 loop: CASSKPGQGSLLGTDTQYF. The CDR3 bases are TGTGCCAGCAGCAAGCCGGGACAGGGGAGTCTATTGGGAACAGATACGCAGTATTTT.

This chain joins TRBV2 and TRBJ1-3; 9 bases are a match to TRBD1. The germline CDR1 and CDR2 sequences are SNHLY and FYNNEI. With V trimmed by 6 bases and J by 0 bases, 9 bases remained unmatched. This CDR3 spans 17 amino acids. The DNA of the CDR3 is TGTGCCAGCAGCCGGGACAGGGTATTCTTCTCTGGAAACACCATATATTTT. Protein: CASSRDRVFFSGNTIYF.

The rearrangement uses TRBV18 and TRBJ1-1; D is perhaps TRBD1 (6 bases). The CDR3 covers 15 residues. In germline, CDR1 is KGHSH, CDR2 LQKENI. Trimming pared 0 bases from V and 4 bases from J, leaving 12 bases between. DNA of the CDR3: TGTGCCAGCTCACCACCGTCAGGGGAGGGCACTGAAGCTTTCTTT. Its protein product is CASSPPSGEGTEAFF.

V usage is TRBV5-6 and J usage is TRBJ2-5; D perhaps matches TRBD2 (5 bases). The CDR3 covers 17 residues. Germline V gives CDR1 SGHDT, CDR2 YYEEEE. V lost 6 bases and J lost 1, with 22 bases in between. CDR3 nucleotides: TGTGCCAGCACCTCGGGGTGGCAAAGTGCCGTCCAAGAGACCCAGTACTTC. It is translated as CASTSGWQSAVQETQYF.

The chain employs TRBV5-1 and TRBJ1-2; 8 bases fit TRBD1. Germline V gene lookup returns CDR1 SGHRS and CDR2 YFSETQ. Losses at the gene ends were 0 bases for V and 0 bases for J; bases not matched to a gene: 4. This CDR3 comprises 16 residues. In nucleotides, the CDR3 is TGCGCCAGCAGCTTGGCTACAGGGGGGACTAACTATGGCTACACCTTC. Translating gives CASSLATGGTNYGYTF.

On this clone itself: At one end, the junction sequence differs from germline, possibly due to a read error. The chain joins TRBV7-7 to TRBJ2-2, with a tentative D call TRBD1 (6 bases). This CDR3 is 15 amino acids long. CDR1 and CDR2 from the germline V gene are SSHAT and FNYEAQ (reference sequence). CDR3 loop: CASSYREGGTGELFF. CDR3 sequence (DNA): TGTGCTAGCAGCTACCGGGAAGGGGGCACCGGGGAGCTGTTTTTT.

V usage is TRBV19 and J usage is TRBJ1-1; D not resolved. The CDR3 spans 14 residues. The ends were cut back, 4 bases at V and 0 bases at J, with 9 bases in the middle. Germline CDR1 is LNHDA and CDR2 is SQIVND (reference sequence). CDR3 residues: CASSSWAMNTEAFF. The CDR3 coding sequence is TGTGCCAGTAGTAGTTGGGCAATGAACACTGAAGCTTTCTTT.

The gene calls are TRBV6-5 and TRBJ2-1; maybe TRBD2 (6 bases). The CDR3 is made up of 15 amino acids. The germline CDR1 and CDR2 sequences are MNHEY and SVGAGI. Trimming left V 0 bases short and J 4 bases short, with 10 bases between. The CDR3 protein is CASSYSLGRYNEQFF. CDR3 in DNA: TGTGCCAGCAGTTACTCGCTGGGGAGGTACAATGAGCAGTTCTTC.

The chain couples TRBV28 to TRBJ1-2; 9 bases fit TRBD1. Unmatched junction bases numbered 3, after V lost 6 bases and J lost 7 bases. CDR3 size: 12 residues. In germline, CDR1 is MDHEN, CDR2 SYDVKM. The CDR3: CASRGQGLGYTF. In nucleotides, the CDR3 is TGTGCCAGCAGGGGACAGGGCCTTGGCTACACCTTC.

The chain employs TRBV6-4 and TRBJ1-2; perhaps TRBD1 as D (5 bases). Germline V gives CDR1 MRHNA, CDR2 SNTAGT. CDR3 length: 12 amino acids. Trimming left V 7 bases short and J 2 bases short, with 8 bases between. CDR3 coding DNA: TGTGCCAGCACCAGGGTAAACTATGGCTACACCTTC. Translated: CASTRVNYGYTF.

V and J are TRBV19 and TRBJ1-5; 7 nucleotides line up with TRBD1. The CDR3 is made up of 16 amino acids. Germline V gene lookup returns CDR1 LNHDA and CDR2 SQIVND (reference sequence). J was trimmed by 3 bases and V by 3 bases; bases with no gene match: 8. Written as DNA, the CDR3 is TGTGCCAGTAGTATTGGGGACAGCTATTACAATCAGCCCCAGCATTTT. Translating gives CASSIGDSYYNQPQHF.

The chain has TRBV19 and TRBJ1-2, with D unresolved. This CDR3 contains 12 residues. The germline V gene has CDR1 LNHDA and CDR2 SQIVND (reference sequence). V dropped 4 bases and J dropped 6 bases, with 9 bases sitting between them. The CDR3 protein is CASSTRANGYTF. CDR3 sequence (DNA): TGTGCCAGTAGTACCCGAGCGAATGGCTACACCTTC.

This clone appeared a few times. The rearrangement uses TRBV11-3 and TRBJ2-1; 13 nucleotides match TRBD2. Unmatched junction bases numbered 2, after V lost 5 bases and J lost 4 bases. The germline V gene has CDR1 SGHNT and CDR2 YENEEA. The CDR3 has 15 residues. CDR3 DNA: TGTGCCAGCAGCCAACTAGCGGGGGGGTACAATGAGCAGTTCTTC. Amino acids: CASSQLAGGYNEQFF.

The chain employs TRBV9 and TRBJ2-6; 7 bases are shared with TRBD1. Germline lookup yields CDR1 SGDLS and CDR2 YYNGEE. V shed 3 bases and J 4 bases; nucleotides not matched to a gene: 10. The CDR3 covers 17 residues. CDR3: CASSAPGQISGANVLTF. The CDR3 DNA is TGTGCCAGCAGCGCCCCGGGACAGATCTCGGGGGCCAACGTCCTGACTTTC.

J is TRBJ1-4 and V is TRBV28; the match to TRBD1 covers 11 bases. Per the germline V gene, CDR1 is MDHEN and CDR2 is SYDVKM. With V trimmed by 4 bases and J by 5 bases, 12 bases remained unmatched. The CDR3 length is 18 residues. CDR3 nucleotides: TGTGCCAGCAGTTCCCTTATTGGGACAGGGGGGAGAAATGAAAAACTGTTTTTT. Amino acids: CASSSLIGTGGRNEKLFF. The whole variable domain, filled in from reference TRBV28 and TRBJ1-4, reads DVKVTQSSRYLVKRTGEKVFLECVQDMDHENMFWYRQDPGLGLRLIYFSYDVKMKEKGDIPEGYSVSREKKERFSLILESASTNQTSMYLCASSSLIGTGGRNEKLFFGSGTQLSVL.

This clone was counted once. V usage is TRBV10-3 and J usage is TRBJ1-2; TRBD1 might be the D (6 bases). CDR1 and CDR2 (germline): ENHRY, SYGVKD. The CDR3 consists of 14 residues. V was pared by 0 bases and J by 7 bases, with 12 bases between. CDR3 residues: CAISESIGGGGYTF. The CDR3 DNA reads as TGTGCCATCAGTGAGTCGATCGGGGGCGGTGGCTACACCTTC.

V and J are TRBV10-1 and TRBJ2-3; D remains unclear. Germline V gene lookup returns CDR1 WNHNN and CDR2 SYGVQD (reference sequence). Trimming left V 0 bases short and J 4 bases short, with 8 bases between. The CDR3 totals 14 residues. CDR3 in amino acids: CASSESERADTQYF. The CDR3, as DNA: TGCGCCAGCAGTGAGTCGGAAAGGGCAGATACGCAGTATTTT.